Below, 4 T cell receptor beta chains from the same sample are listed, as sequenced in a study of cytomegalovirus exposure and HLA in healthy donors. PCR was performed using 60 Vbeta and 13 Jbeta primers. Using immunoSEQ multiplex PCR, the repertoire was profiled, and TCRdb retains in-frame clones only, with some absent. The profile shows approximately 95,000 clones, under 90% of them singletons. The sequenced sample consisted of PBMCs. The receptor source for this set is a woman aged 70-85 years in good health and CMV-seropositive.

The rearrangement uses TRBV2 and TRBJ1-5; the D gene is possibly TRBD1 (6 bases). The germline V gene encodes CDR1 SNHLY and CDR2 FYNNEI. The CDR3 loop spans 13 amino acids. Trimming shortened V by 4 bases and J by 2 bases, and 6 bases separated the two germline ends. CDR3 bases: TGTGCCAGCAGTGGGACAGGCAATCAGCCCCAGCATTTT. This codes for CASSGTGNQPQHF.

This clone was seen more than once but under ten times. CDR3 amino acids: CASSSSGRGAGELFF. The CDR3 bases are TGTGCCAGCAGCTCCAGCGGGAGAGGGGCCGGGGAGCTGTTTTTT. The V and J genes are TRBV5-5 and TRBJ2-2; TRBD2 agrees at 8 bases. Losses at the gene ends were 3 bases for V and 6 bases for J; bases not matched to a gene: 7. CDR1 SGHKS and CDR2 YYEKEE come from the germline V gene (reference sequence). The CDR3 totals 15 residues.

The rearrangement joins TRBV5-1 to TRBJ1-2, with 7 bases aligning to TRBD1. With 5 bases clipped from V and 6 bases from J, the junction kept 16 bases outside the gene matches. CDR1 SGHRS and CDR2 YFSETQ come from the germline V gene. The CDR3 extends over 16 amino acids. The CDR3 reads CASRPQGGPTPNGYTF. CDR3 in DNA: TGCGCCAGCAGGCCCCAGGGGGGCCCAACACCAAATGGCTACACCTTC.

This chain connects TRBV7-8 to TRBJ1-6; TRBD1 matches at 7 bases. The ends lost 4 bases at V and 10 bases at J; junction bases unmatched: 1. The germline V gene encodes CDR1 SGHVS and CDR2 FQNEAQ. The CDR3 spans 12 residues. The CDR3 DNA is TGTGCCAGCAGCTACAGGGGCTCACCCCTCCACTTT. Translating it yields CASSYRGSPLHF. The full variable domain, completed using reference TRBV7-8 and TRBJ1-6, is GAGVSQSPRYKVAKRGQDVALRCDPISGHVSLFWYQQALGQGPEFLTYFQNEAQLDKSGLPSDRFFAERPEGSVSTLKIQRTQQEDSAVYLCASSYRGSPLHFGNGTRLTVT.